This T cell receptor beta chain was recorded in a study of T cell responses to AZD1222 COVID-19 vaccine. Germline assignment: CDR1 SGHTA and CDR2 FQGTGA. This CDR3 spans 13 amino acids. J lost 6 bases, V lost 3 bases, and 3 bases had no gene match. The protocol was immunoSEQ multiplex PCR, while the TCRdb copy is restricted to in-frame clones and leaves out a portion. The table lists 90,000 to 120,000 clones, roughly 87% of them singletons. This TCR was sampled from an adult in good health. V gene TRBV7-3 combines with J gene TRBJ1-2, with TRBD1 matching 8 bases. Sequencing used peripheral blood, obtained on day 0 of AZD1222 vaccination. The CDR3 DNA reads TGTGCCAGCAGCTTCGGACAGGGTGATGGCTACACCTTC. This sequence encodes CASSFGQGDGYTF.